This TCR beta chain was recorded in a study of CD8 T cells in ankylosing spondylitis (TCRdb year 2017). Turning to the overall study: The study set out to find disease-linked TCR variants by profiling T cell receptor beta repertoires in ankylosing spondylitis patients and healthy donors. The whole study cohort included about a hundred healthy donors and 25 or so ankylosing spondylitis patients. Samples of peripheral blood were taken, and for ankylosing spondylitis patients, synovial fluid was collected as well.

V was cut back by 1 base and J by 5 bases, leaving a gap of 18 bases between them. Sequences MGHRA (CDR1) and YSYEKL (CDR2) are obtained from the germline V gene. Including the terminal cysteine and phenylalanine, the CDR3 comprises 16 residues. Here the CDR3 DNA is all that survives: 48 bases in frame from base 1. Many counts were recorded for this clonotype. The clone's antigen remains unknown. Base qualities are not recorded, but no much larger clone differs from it by a single base. The instrument was an Illumina HiSeq 2500. TCR beta libraries were prepared by quantitative 5'-RACE with molecular barcodes. The original methods were these. A new computational method based on a probabilistic model of VDJ rearrangement was used to identify disease-linked TCR variants. TCRdb cleaned the public reads at Q25 with fastp, built clones with MiXCR and kept in-frame beta chains. CDR3 protein sequences are deduplicated, and each keeps its most common genes and DNA. The V and J calls were not made by the authors but by TCRdb's processing. The sample table shows 450,000 to 550,000 distinct CDR3 sequences, and over 4% are seen once. In total, the top ten clones hold roughly 3.3% of the sample.

The paper as a whole reports these results and caveats: A TCR beta motif made up of several highly homologous amino acid variants appeared to be characteristic of blood from ankylosing spondylitis patients. Some TCR beta motif variants had previously been reported in synovial fluid and blood of reactive arthritis patients, which suggested common disease-initiation mechanisms. The disease-linked clones showed a CD8+ phenotype and occurred at relatively low frequencies in peripheral blood. Significant enrichment of the disease-linked clones was reported in matched synovial fluid samples from ankylosing spondylitis patients.

Input material: blood, either unsorted or a sorted T cell fraction (not recorded which). The rearranged chain carries TRBV4-1 and TRBJ2-7; the D gene is perhaps TRBD2, from 6 matching bases. The TCR comes from a male donor with ankylosing spondylitis. The CDR3 has the sequence CASSQAAGSRLNEQYF. The base sequence is TGCGCCAGCAGCCAAGCGGCGGGGTCCAGGCTAAACGAGCAGTACTTC.